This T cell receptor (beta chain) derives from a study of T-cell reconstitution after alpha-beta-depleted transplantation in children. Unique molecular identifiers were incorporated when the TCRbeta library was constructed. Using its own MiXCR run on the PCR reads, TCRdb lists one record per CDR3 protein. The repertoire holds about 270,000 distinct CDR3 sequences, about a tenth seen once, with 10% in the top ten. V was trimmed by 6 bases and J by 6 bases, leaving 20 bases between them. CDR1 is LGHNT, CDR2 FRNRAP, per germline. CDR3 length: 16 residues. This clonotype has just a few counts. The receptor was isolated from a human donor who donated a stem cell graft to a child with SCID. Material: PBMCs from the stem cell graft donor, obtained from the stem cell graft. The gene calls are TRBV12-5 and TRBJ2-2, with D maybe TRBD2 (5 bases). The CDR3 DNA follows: TGTGCTAGTGGGCCCTCTGCCGGGCCCGGGGCCGGGGAGCTGTTTTTT. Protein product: CASGPSAGPGAGELFF.